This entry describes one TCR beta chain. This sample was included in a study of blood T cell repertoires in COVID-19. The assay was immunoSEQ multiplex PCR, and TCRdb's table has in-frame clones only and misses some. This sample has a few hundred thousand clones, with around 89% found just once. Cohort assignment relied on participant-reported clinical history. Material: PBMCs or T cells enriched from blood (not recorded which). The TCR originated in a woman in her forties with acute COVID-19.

This CDR3 reads CASTLTGAGTEAFF. As DNA, the CDR3 is TGTGCCAGCACCTTGACAGGGGCTGGGACTGAAGCTTTCTTT. The genes are TRBV3-1 (or the pseudogene TRBV3-2) and TRBJ1-1, with TRBD1 matching 8 bases. With 7 bases clipped from V and 5 bases from J, the junction kept 9 bases outside the gene matches. CDR1 and CDR2 from the germline V gene are LGHDT and YNNKEL (reference sequence). The CDR3 is 14 residues long.